The 15 T cell receptor beta chains below all came from one sample that was sequenced in a study of cytomegalovirus exposure and HLA in healthy donors. Here immunoSEQ multiplex PCR was the method, and the copy in TCRdb shows in-frame clones only, minus some. The table has around 150,000 clones, under 90% seen once; the top ten hold 10%. Sequencing input: PBMCs. The source of these receptors is a woman under 30 in good health and CMV-seropositive.

This clone was counted a few times. The chain carries TRBV30 and TRBJ1-5; 11 bases fit TRBD1. The CDR3 is 18 residues long. V shed 2 bases and J 4 bases; nucleotides not matched to a gene: 13. Germline CDR1 GTSNPN, CDR2 SVGIG (reference sequence). The CDR3 nucleotides are TGTGCCTGGAGTCCTTCCCGACGGCGGGACAGGGGGAATCAGCCCCAGCATTTT. Translating gives CAWSPSRRRDRGNQPQHF.

The genes are TRBV5-1 and TRBJ2-4; 8 nucleotides line up with TRBD1. V shed 3 bases, J shed 5 bases, and the junction held 10 bases outside the gene matches. The CDR3 sequence is 16 residues long. Germline V lookup: CDR1 SGHRS, CDR2 YFSETQ. CDR3 loop: CASSSPIQGAQNIQYF. The DNA of the CDR3 is TGCGCCAGCAGCTCCCCGATTCAGGGGGCGCAAAACATTCAGTACTTC.

The rearrangement links TRBV4-2 to TRBJ2-7; no clear D gene. The CDR3 loop spans 13 amino acids. V was pared by 5 bases and J by 3 bases, with 11 bases between. CDR1 and CDR2 (germline): LGHNA, YNFKEQ. The CDR3: CASSEAENYEQYF. Written as DNA, the CDR3 is TGTGCCAGCAGCGAGGCAGAGAACTACGAGCAGTACTTC.

In its sample, this clone was seen once. CDR3 coding DNA: TGCGCCAGCAGCCCTCGCGGGAGCTCCTACGAGCAGTACTTC. This gives the protein CASSPRGSSYEQYF. The rearrangement joins TRBV4-3 to TRBJ2-7, with TRBD2 identical over 7 bases. This CDR3 contains 14 residues. Germline V CDR1 and CDR2: LGHNA, YSLEER. V gave up 4 bases and J gave up 0 bases; unmatched junction bases: 3.

The CDR3 spells CASSQVGRGYEQYF. CDR3 nucleotides: TGTGCCAGCAGCCAAGTAGGCAGGGGCTACGAGCAGTACTTC. This chain links TRBV14 with TRBJ2-7; possibly TRBD1 for D (6 bases). The germline CDR1 and CDR2 sequences are SGHDN and FVKESK. This CDR3 spans 14 amino acids. The V end lost 1 base, the J end lost 3 bases, and 10 bases lay between the germline ends. The full variable domain, its missing parts supplied by reference TRBV14 and TRBJ2-7, is EAGVTQFPSHSVIEKGQTVTLRCDPISGHDNLYWYRRVMGKEIKFLLHFVKESKQDESGMPNNRFLAERTGGTYSTLKVQPAELEDSGVYFCASSQVGRGYEQYFGPGTRLTVT.

The chain has TRBV13 and TRBJ2-1, with 9 bases lining up with TRBD2. The V gene end was trimmed by 5 bases and the J gene end by 3 bases; junction bases not matched to a gene: 5. The CDR3 covers 15 residues. Germline loops: CDR1 PRHDT, CDR2 FYEKMQ (reference sequence). The CDR3 is CASSPLAGVYNEQFF. The CDR3 DNA follows: TGTGCCAGCAGCCCTTTAGCGGGAGTCTACAATGAGCAGTTCTTC.

This clone appeared once. The rearrangement joins TRBV23-1 to TRBJ2-7; 7 bases fit TRBD1. TRBV23-1 is reported as an ORF; its role is uncertain. Trimming removed 11 bases from V and 3 bases from J; junction bases left unmatched: 10. The CDR3 runs to 13 residues. CDR3: CASRQGHSYEQYF. The CDR3 DNA is TGCGCCTCCCGACAGGGCCACAGCTACGAGCAGTACTTC.

This clone has only a few counts. The chain combines TRBV18 with TRBJ2-1; maybe TRBD1 (5 bases). The germline V gene encodes CDR1 KGHSH and CDR2 LQKENI. Trimming took off 1 base at V and 5 bases at J, with 12 bases between the two ends. This CDR3 comprises 15 residues. The CDR3 loop reads CASSPQVVGDNEQFF. The CDR3 DNA is TGTGCCAGCTCACCACAGGTTGTAGGGGACAATGAGCAGTTCTTC.

The rearrangement uses TRBV27 and TRBJ2-7; 9 bases are a match to TRBD1. V trimming: 3 bases; J trimming: 6 bases; junction bases outside the gene matches: 12. The CDR3 is made up of 16 amino acids. Germline CDR1 and CDR2: MNHEY and SMNVEV (reference sequence). In DNA, the CDR3 is TGTGCCAGCAGTTTCATAGAGTCCGGGACAGGGACCGAGCAGTACTTC. Amino acids: CASSFIESGTGTEQYF.

The sample holds a few counts of this clone. The J gene is TRBJ2-1, the V gene TRBV11-2, with D uncertain. CDR3 size: 10 residues. Germline loops: CDR1 SGHAT, CDR2 FQNNGV. V was pared by 6 bases and J by 8 bases, with 5 bases between. The CDR3 DNA follows: TGTGCCAGCAGTGCGTATGAGCAGTTCTTC. Its translation: CASSAYEQFF.

The V and J genes are TRBV6-4 and TRBJ2-5; 7 bases align to TRBD1. The CDR3 is 14 amino acids. V lost 6 bases to trimming and J lost 2 bases; unmatched junction nucleotides: 6. Germline CDR1 MRHNA, CDR2 SNTAGT. The CDR3 nucleotides read TGTGCCAGCAGCGCTCCGGGACAGCAAGAGACCCAGTACTTC. This translates into CASSAPGQQETQYF.

The chain couples TRBV5-4 to TRBJ2-7; D not certain. This CDR3 comprises 13 residues. Per germline, CDR1 SGHNT and CDR2 YYREEE (reference sequence). The V end lost 3 bases, the J end lost 6 bases, and 13 bases lay between the germline ends. The CDR3 bases are TGTGCCAGCAGCTCCCTGAGCCTCGGCGAGCAGTACTTC. Translation: CASSSLSLGEQYF.

The chain carries TRBV7-3 and TRBJ2-2; TRBD2 aligns across 8 bases. The V and J ends lost 5 bases and 5 bases, in that order; junction bases with no gene match: 10. In germline, CDR1 is SGHTA, CDR2 FQGTGA. There are 16 residues in the CDR3. The CDR3 sequence: CASSPAGTSSTGELFF. CDR3 sequence (DNA): TGTGCCAGCAGCCCGGCCGGGACTAGTAGTACCGGGGAGCTGTTTTTT.

The CDR3 region has the DNA TGCGCCAGCAGTGGGGGCGGCTACGAGCAGTACTTC. Its translation is CASSGGGYEQYF. The chain couples TRBV10-1 to TRBJ2-7, with D perhaps TRBD1 (5 bases). Germline V lookup: CDR1 WNHNN, CDR2 SYGVQD (reference sequence). CDR3 length: 12 residues. Trimming left V 4 bases short and J 3 bases short, with 7 bases between.

The chain employs TRBV11-2 and TRBJ2-7; tentative D call: TRBD2 (6 bases). V was cut by 1 base and J by 7 bases, with 14 bases left in between. The germline V gene has CDR1 SGHAT and CDR2 FQNNGV. The CDR3 covers 14 residues. The CDR3 loop is CASSLGSGVREQYF. The CDR3 DNA reads TGTGCCAGCAGCTTAGGTTCGGGGGTTCGTGAGCAGTACTTC.